The clone carrying this T cell receptor beta chain turned up a few times. Its antigen is currently unknown. Generated by immunoSEQ multiplex PCR, the TCRdb table keeps only in-frame clones and is missing some. The sample shows roughly 76,000 clones, around 70% of them seen only once. This specimen comes from a study of vaccination effects on CD4 cells after COVID-19. ViraFEST expansion of antigen-specific CD4+ T cells with viral peptide pools preceded sequencing. The authors isolated CD4+ T cells after less than eleven days of culture. Each vaccine recipient was nucleocapsid antibody negative and had no prior SARS-CoV-2 infection. Supplemented with about 10 IU/ml IL-2 and 9.5 to 10 ug/ml peptides, under 2.5 million PBMC per well were kept in culture. IL-2 medium was substituted for half the medium on days 3 and 7. The CDR3 runs 14 residues. The V and J ends lost 11 bases and 2 bases, in that order; junction bases with no gene match: 8. Germline V CDR1 and CDR2: SGHTA, FQGNSA.

The sequencing used CD4+ T cells from PBMCs cultured with HCoV-229E spike peptides, collected before COVID-19 vaccination. V is TRBV7-2 and J is TRBJ2-1, with 8 bases that match TRBD1. The TCR was taken from a human donor who received a COVID-19 vaccine. The CDR3 sequence: CAPKPRGPYNEQFF. For the CDR3, the DNA is TGTGCCCCCAAACCCAGGGGGCCCTACAATGAGCAGTTCTTC.